This entry features one T cell receptor beta chain sequence. Its antigen remains unknown. This entry belongs to a study of identifying expanded T cells in peripheral blood. Assay used: immunoSEQ multiplex PCR; TCRdb lists only in-frame clones, some missing. The profile shows about 110,000 clones, 88% of them singletons. Study-level findings and limits: About 1.2 clones differed between technical replicates, versus approximately 16 and 19 over time. Across healthy donors, higher total template counts meant significantly greater approximately 2-week count variance.

Healthy donors had no documented immune events, such as infections, while sampled. This TCR derives from a person aged 18 to 69 in good health. What was sequenced was blood.

CDR3 amino acids: CASSRQSNQPQHF. The CDR3 DNA is TGTGCCAGCAGCAGACAGAGCAATCAGCCCCAGCATTTT. This sequence joins TRBV5-8 and TRBJ1-5, with D perhaps TRBD1 (5 bases). V was clipped by 4 bases and J by 1 base, with 6 bases between them. Germline values: CDR1 SGHTS, CDR2 YDEGEE. This CDR3 is built from 13 residues.